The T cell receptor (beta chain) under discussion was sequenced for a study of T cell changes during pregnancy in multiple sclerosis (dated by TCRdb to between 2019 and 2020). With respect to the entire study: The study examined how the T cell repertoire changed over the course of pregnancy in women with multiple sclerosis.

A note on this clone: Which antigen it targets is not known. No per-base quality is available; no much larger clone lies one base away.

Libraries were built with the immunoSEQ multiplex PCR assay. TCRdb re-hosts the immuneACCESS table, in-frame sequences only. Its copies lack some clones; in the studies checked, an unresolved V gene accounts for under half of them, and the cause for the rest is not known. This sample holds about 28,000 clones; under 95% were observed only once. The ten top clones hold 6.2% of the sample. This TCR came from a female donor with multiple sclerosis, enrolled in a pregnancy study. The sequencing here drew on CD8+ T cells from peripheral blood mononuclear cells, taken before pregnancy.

The nucleotide sequence reads TGTGCCAGCAGTGAAGCTAGCAGGGGTGATAACTATGGCTACACCTTC. Protein translation: CASSEASRGDNYGYTF. The sequence is built from TRBV2 and TRBJ1-2; TRBD1 is perhaps the D gene, given 6 matching bases. The germline V gene yields SNHLY for CDR1 and FYNNEI for CDR2. V loses 0 bases, J loses 1 base, and the germline ends lie 12 bases apart. The CDR3 numbers 16 residues from cysteine through phenylalanine. The DNA shown is the 48-base CDR3, in frame from base 1. The variable domain in full, with residues beyond the CDR3 obtained from the reference TRBV2 and TRBJ1-2 genes, is EPEVTQTPSHQVTQMGQEVILRCVPISNHLYFYWYRQILGQKVEFLVSFYNNEISEKSEIFDDQFSVERPDGSNFTLKIRSTKLEDSAMYFCASSEASRGDNYGYTFGSGTRLTVV.